This paragraph covers one T cell receptor (beta chain) sequence. The antigen is not known. This specimen comes from a study of regulatory T cells. Study findings and constraints: Patient Treg samples had roughly tenfold fewer unique productive TRB reads than controls. CD3G-deficient patients' regulatory T cells showed reduced Shannon diversity versus autologous conventional CD4+ and control regulatory cells.

The primer mix had 52 TRBV and 13 TRBJ primers. Assay used: immunoSEQ multiplex PCR; TCRdb lists only in-frame clones, some missing. In the table there are around 2,200 clones, approximately 89% of which are singletons. Patients aged 2 to 39 years had fewer naive T cells. Sorting split CD4+ cells into CD25-high CD127-low Tregs and CD25-low CD127-high conventional T cells. Germline V gene lookup returns CDR1 SGDLS and CDR2 YYNGEE. J was trimmed by 5 bases and V by 0 bases; bases with no gene match: 5. This CDR3 region has 16 residues. Sequenced input: CD4+ Tregs sorted from blood. This sequence was found in a child aged 10-17 years with CD3G deficiency. This sequence joins TRBV9 and TRBJ2-7, with 13 bases lining up with TRBD2. The CDR3 sequence: CASSVGPGTSGDEQYF. As DNA, the CDR3 is TGTGCCAGCAGCGTAGGACCCGGGACTAGCGGGGACGAGCAGTACTTC.